The 8 T cell receptor beta chains reported below all come from one sample, sequenced in a study of breast tumors, draining lymph nodes, adjacent tissues (dated by TCRdb to the mid-2010s). The method was multiplex PCR. For sequencing, an Illumina HiSeq 2000 was employed. TCRdb reran the public reads through fastp at Q25 and MiXCR, keeping productive beta chains. All rows with the same CDR3 protein become a single entry with the most common DNA and genes. The sample contains approximately 130,000 distinct CDR3 sequences, around 20% of them found a single time. Of the sample, roughly 2% is held by the ten largest clones. The lymph node samples were taken from the axillary draining lymph nodes of breast cancer patients. Sequencing was done on a sample of axillary lymph node tissue. The receptors shown here come from a female donor with breast cancer. Some clones in this sample may be carry-over from other donors' samples.

This clonotype was seen repeatedly, ten times or more. The genes are TRBV10-3 and TRBJ2-7, with 8 bases aligning to TRBD2. J was trimmed by 4 bases and V by 3 bases; bases with no gene match: 11. The V gene's germline CDR1 is ENHRY and CDR2 SYGVKD. CDR3 length: 16 amino acids. CDR3 protein: CAISELPGGPAYEQYF. CDR3 DNA sequence: TGTGCCATCAGTGAACTCCCGGGAGGGCCTGCTTACGAGCAGTACTTC.

This chain links TRBV28 with TRBJ2-7; TRBD2 matches 11 bases. Germline assignment: CDR1 MDHEN and CDR2 SYDVKM. J was trimmed by 3 bases and V by 7 bases; bases with no gene match: 14. This CDR3 is built from 17 residues. CDR3 residues: CASINRLVSGRVYEQYF. The CDR3 DNA is TGTGCCAGCATTAATCGGCTGGTTAGCGGGAGGGTCTACGAGCAGTACTTC.

This clonotype was recorded many times. The chain recombines TRBV7-9 with TRBJ2-3, with 9 bases aligning to TRBD2. The ends lost 5 bases at V and 6 bases at J; junction bases unmatched: 9. This CDR3 contains 15 residues. The germline V gene encodes CDR1 SEHNR and CDR2 FQNEAQ (reference sequence). CDR3 nucleotide sequence: TGTGCCAGCAGCGGTTTAGCGGGAGCCCCCGATACGCAGTATTTT. Protein product: CASSGLAGAPDTQYF.

This clonotype was observed a few times. This chain uses TRBV18 with TRBJ2-3, with 7 nucleotides matching TRBD2. The germline V gene encodes CDR1 KGHSH and CDR2 LQKENI. With V trimmed by 2 bases and J by 4 bases, 6 bases remained unmatched. This CDR3 is 15 amino acids long. This chain's CDR3 is CASSPTAGVADTQYF. CDR3 in DNA: TGTGCCAGCTCACCAACCGCGGGGGTTGCAGATACGCAGTATTTT.

Concerning this clonotype itself: This may arise from a read error, as a much more abundant clone is one base away. CDR3 loop: CASSVDGQGGSGDLFF. In nucleotides, the CDR3 is TGTGCCAGCAGCGTAGATGGACAGGGAGGGTCCGGGGATCTGTTTTTT. V is TRBV9 and J is TRBJ2-2; weak D call: TRBD1 (8 bases). This CDR3 has 16 residues. The germline V gene has CDR1 SGDLS and CDR2 YYNGEE.

By proportion, this clonotype is medium-sized (0.01 to 0.1%). The chain couples TRBV15 to TRBJ2-7; 7 bases match TRBD1. Per germline, CDR1 LNHNV and CDR2 YYDKDF (reference sequence). CDR3 length: 15 amino acids. Trimming at V came to 5 bases and at J to 0 bases, leaving 7 bases not matched to a gene. CDR3 amino acids: CATSGRGSGSYEQYF. CDR3 nucleotide sequence: TGTGCCACCAGCGGCAGGGGGTCTGGCTCCTACGAGCAGTACTTC. Drawing the rest from reference TRBV15 and TRBJ2-7, the complete variable domain is DAMVIQNPRYQVTQFGKPVTLSCSQTLNHNVMYWYQQKSSQAPKLLFHYYDKDFNNEADTPDNFQSRRPNTSFCFLDIRSPGLGDTAMYLCATSGRGSGSYEQYFGPGTRLTVT.

To note about this clonotype: A much larger clonotype is one base distant, so this may be a read error. The V gene is TRBV10-1, the J gene TRBJ2-7; D is undetermined. Germline V gene sequence: CDR1 WNHNN, CDR2 SYGVQD (reference sequence). The CDR3 extends over 12 amino acids. V gave up 11 bases and J gave up 5 bases, with 16 bases separating them. The CDR3, as DNA: TGCGCCGGCTCTCCCAACGGCGACGAGCAGTACTTC. It codes for CAGSPNGDEQYF.

The sample holds many counts of this clonotype. The V call is TRBV29-1, the J call TRBJ2-5; TRBD2 aligns across 13 bases. Germline loops: CDR1 SQVTM, CDR2 ANQGSEA. The CDR3 runs 17 residues. V shed 6 bases and J 5 bases; nucleotides not matched to a gene: 15. CDR3 coding DNA: TGCAGCGTCTGGACTAGCGGGAGCAGAGAGGTGTGGGAGACCCAGTACTTC. Protein: CSVWTSGSREVWETQYF.